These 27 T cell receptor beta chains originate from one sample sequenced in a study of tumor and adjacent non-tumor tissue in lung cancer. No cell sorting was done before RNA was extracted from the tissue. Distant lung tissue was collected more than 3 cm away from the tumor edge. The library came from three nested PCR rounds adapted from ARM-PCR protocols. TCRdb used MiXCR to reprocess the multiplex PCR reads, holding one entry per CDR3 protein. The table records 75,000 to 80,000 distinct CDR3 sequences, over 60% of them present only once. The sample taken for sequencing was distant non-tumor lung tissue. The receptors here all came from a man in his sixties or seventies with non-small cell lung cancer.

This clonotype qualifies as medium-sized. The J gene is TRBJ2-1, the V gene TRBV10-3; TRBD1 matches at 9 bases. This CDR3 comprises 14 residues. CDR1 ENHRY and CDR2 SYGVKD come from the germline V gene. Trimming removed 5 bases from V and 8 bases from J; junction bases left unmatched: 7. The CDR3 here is CAISSGQGVHEQFF. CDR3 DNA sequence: TGTGCCATCAGTTCGGGACAGGGAGTACATGAGCAGTTCTTC.

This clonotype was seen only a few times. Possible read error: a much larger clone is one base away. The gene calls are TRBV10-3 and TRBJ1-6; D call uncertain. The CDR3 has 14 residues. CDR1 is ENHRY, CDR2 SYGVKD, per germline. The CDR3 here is CTISESNANSPLHF. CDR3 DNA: TGTACCATCAGTGAGTCTAACGCCAATTCACCCCTCCACTTT.

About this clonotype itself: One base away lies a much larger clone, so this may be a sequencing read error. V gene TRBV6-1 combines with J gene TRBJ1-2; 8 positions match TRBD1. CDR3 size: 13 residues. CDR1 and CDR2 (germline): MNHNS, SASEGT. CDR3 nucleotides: TGTGACAGCAGTGAGTGGACAGGGATTGGCTACACCTTC. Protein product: CDSSEWTGIGYTF.

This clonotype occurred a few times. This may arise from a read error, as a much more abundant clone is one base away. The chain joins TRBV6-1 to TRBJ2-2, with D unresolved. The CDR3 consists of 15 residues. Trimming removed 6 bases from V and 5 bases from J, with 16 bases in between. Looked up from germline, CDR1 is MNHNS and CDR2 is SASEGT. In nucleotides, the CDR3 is TGTGCCAGCAGACCATTAAGGCTGAGAACCGGGGAGCTGTTTTTT. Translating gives CASRPLRLRTGELFF.

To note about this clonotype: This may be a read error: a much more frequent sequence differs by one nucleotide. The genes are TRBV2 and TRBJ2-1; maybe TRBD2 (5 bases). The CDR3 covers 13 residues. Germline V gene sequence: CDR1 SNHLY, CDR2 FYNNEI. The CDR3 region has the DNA TGTGCCATCAGTACTAGTGTCTACAATGAGCAGTTCTTC. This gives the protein CAISTSVYNEQFF.

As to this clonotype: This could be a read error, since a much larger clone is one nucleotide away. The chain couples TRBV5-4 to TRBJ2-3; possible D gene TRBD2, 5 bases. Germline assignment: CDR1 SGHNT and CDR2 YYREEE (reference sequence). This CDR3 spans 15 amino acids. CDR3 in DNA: TGTGCCAGGAGCTTGCAACGGACTAGCACAGATACGCAGTATTTT. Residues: CARSLQRTSTDTQYF.

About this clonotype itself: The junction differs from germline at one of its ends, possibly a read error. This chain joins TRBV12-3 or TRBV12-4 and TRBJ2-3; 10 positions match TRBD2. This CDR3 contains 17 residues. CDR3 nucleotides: TGTGCCATCAGTGGAGCGGACGGGACTAGCGAGACAGATACGCAGTATTTT. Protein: CAISGADGTSETDTQYF.

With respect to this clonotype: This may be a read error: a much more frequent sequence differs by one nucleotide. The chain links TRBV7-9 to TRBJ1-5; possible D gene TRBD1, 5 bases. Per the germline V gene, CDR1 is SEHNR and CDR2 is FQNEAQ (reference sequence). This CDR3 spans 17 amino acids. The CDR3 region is CASSGGLVAGLNQPPHF. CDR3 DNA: TGTGCCAGCAGTGGTGGCTTGGTGGCGGGACTGAATCAGCCCCCGCATTTT.

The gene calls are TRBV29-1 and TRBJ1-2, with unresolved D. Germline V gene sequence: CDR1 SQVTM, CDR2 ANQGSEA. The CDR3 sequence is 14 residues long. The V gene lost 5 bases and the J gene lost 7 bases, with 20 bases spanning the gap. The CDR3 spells CSVPHGRGEPGYTF. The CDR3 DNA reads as TGCAGCGTTCCCCATGGGCGGGGTGAGCCTGGCTACACCTTC.

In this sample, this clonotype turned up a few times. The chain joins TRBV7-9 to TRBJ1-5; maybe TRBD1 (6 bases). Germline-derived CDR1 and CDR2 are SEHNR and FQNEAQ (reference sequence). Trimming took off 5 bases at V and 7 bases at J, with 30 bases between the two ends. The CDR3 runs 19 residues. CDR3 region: CASSRRPGTSIDMKQPQHF. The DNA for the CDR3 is TGTGCCAGCAGCCGGCGTCCCGGGACATCGATTGATATGAAACAGCCCCAGCATTTT.

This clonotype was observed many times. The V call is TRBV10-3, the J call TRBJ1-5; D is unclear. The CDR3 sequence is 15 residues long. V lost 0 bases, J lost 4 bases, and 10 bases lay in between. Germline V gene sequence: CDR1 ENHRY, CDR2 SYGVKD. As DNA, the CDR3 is TGTGCCATCAGTGAGTCGACTCCCCAGAATCAGCCCCAGCATTTT. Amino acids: CAISESTPQNQPQHF.

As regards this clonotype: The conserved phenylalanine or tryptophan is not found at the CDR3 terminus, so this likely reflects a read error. CDR3 bases: TGCAGCGTTGAAGATCTATGGGACGGCGGCATTGACAATCAGCCTCAGCATCTT. This codes for CSVEDLWDGGIDNQPQHL. The V call is TRBV29-1, the J call TRBJ1-5; D may be TRBD1 (5 bases). CDR1 SQVTM and CDR2 ANQGSEA come from the germline V gene. This CDR3 region has 18 residues.

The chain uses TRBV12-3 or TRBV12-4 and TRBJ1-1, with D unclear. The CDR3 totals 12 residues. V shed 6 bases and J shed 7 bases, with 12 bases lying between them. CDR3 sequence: CASSQDGNEAFF. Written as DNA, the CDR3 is TGTGCCAGCAGCCAGGATGGAAATGAAGCTTTCTTT.

In DNA form, the CDR3 reads TGTGCCACCAGTGATTTTCACCGGGACGGGTACACCGGGGAGCTGTTTTTT. Amino acid sequence: CATSDFHRDGYTGELFF. The chain employs TRBV24-1 and TRBJ2-2; D could derive from TRBD1 or TRBD2 (5 bases each). This CDR3 region has 17 residues. Trimming left V 1 base short and J 3 bases short, with 14 bases between. Germline V gene lookup returns CDR1 KGHDR and CDR2 SFDVKD.

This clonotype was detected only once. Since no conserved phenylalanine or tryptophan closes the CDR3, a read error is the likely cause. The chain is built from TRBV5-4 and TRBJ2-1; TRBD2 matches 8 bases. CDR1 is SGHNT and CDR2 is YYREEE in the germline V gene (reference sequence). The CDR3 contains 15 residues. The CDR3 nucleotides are TGTGCCAGCGGCTTGTATGCGGGGGGCAGGAATGAGCAGTTCTTA. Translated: CASGLYAGGRNEQFL.

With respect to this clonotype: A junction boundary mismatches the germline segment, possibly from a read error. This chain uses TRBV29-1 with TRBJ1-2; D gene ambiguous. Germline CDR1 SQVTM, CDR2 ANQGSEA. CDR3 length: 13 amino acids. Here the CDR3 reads CSVLTPGLYSYTF. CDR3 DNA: TGTAGCGTTTTAACACCGGGCCTCTATAGCTACACCTTC.

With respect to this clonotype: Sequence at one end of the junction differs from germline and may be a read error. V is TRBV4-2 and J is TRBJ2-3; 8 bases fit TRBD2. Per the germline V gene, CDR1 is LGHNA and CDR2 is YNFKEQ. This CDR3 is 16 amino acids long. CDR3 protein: CASSQGAGLATVTQYF. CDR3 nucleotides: TGTGCCAGTAGCCAAGGGGCCGGACTAGCCACAGTTACGCAGTATTTT.

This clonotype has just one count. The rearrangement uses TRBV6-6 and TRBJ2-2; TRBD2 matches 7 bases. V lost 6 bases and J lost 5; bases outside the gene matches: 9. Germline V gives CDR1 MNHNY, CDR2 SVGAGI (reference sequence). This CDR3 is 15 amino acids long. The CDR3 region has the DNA TGTGCCAGCAGGAGCGGGATGTTACGAACCGGGGAGCTGTTTTTT. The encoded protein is CASRSGMLRTGELFF.

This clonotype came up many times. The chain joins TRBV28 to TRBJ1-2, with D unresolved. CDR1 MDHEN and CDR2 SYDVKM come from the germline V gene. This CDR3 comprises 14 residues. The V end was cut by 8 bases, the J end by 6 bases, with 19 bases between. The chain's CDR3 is CASHDSGTRNGYTF. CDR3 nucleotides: TGTGCCAGCCACGATTCAGGCACACGCAATGGCTACACCTTC.

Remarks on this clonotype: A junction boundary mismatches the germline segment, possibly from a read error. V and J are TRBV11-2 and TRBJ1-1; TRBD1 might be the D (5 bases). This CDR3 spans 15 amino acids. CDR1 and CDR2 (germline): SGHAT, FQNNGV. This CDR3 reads CVSRPPEGIYTEAFF. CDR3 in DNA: TGTGTCAGCAGGCCCCCAGAGGGGATTTACACTGAAGCTTTCTTT.

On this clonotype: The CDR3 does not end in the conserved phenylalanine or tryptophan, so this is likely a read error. The CDR3 here is CSARPISGPSSYEQYL. The DNA of the CDR3 is TGCAGTGCTAGACCTATTAGCGGACCGAGCTCCTACGAGCAGTACTTG. This sequence joins TRBV20-1 and TRBJ2-7; D is perhaps TRBD2 (6 bases). The germline gives CDR1 DFQATT, CDR2 SNEGSKA (reference sequence). The germline V and J ends were trimmed by 2 bases and 0 bases, with 17 bases remaining between them. This CDR3 region has 16 residues.

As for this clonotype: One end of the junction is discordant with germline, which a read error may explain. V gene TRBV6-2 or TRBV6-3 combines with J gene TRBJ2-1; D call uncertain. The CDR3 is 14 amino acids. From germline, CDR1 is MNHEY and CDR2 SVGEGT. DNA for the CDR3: TGTGCCAGCAGCAGAGGACCGTCCTATAATGAGCAGTTCTTC. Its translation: CASSRGPSYNEQFF.

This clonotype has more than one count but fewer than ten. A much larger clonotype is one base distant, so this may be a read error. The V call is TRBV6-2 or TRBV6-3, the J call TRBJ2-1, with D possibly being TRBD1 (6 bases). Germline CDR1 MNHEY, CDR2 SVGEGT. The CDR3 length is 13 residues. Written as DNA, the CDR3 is TGTGCCAGCAGTTATTCCCAGAACCGAGGACAGTTATTC. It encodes CASSYSQNRGQLF.

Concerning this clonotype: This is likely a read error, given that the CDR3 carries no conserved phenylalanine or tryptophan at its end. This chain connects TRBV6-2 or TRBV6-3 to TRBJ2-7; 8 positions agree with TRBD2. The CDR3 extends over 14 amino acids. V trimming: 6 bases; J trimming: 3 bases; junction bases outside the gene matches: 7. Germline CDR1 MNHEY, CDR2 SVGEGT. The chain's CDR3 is CASSLAGVGYEQYS. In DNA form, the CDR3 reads TGTGCCAGCAGCCTAGCGGGCGTAGGCTACGAGCAGTACTCC.

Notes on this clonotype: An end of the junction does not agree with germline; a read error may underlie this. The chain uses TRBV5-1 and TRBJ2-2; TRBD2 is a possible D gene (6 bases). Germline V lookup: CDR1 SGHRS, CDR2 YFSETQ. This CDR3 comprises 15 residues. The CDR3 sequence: CANSSTPGDTGELFF. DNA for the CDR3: TGCGCCAACAGCTCGACCCCGGGAGATACCGGGGAGCTGTTTTTT. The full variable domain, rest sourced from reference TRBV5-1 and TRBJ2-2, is KAGVTQTPRYLIKTRGQQVTLSCSPISGHRSVSWYQQTPGQGLQFLFEYFSETQRNKGNFPGRFSGRQFSNSRSEMNVSTLELGDSALYLCANSSTPGDTGELFFGEGSRLTVL.

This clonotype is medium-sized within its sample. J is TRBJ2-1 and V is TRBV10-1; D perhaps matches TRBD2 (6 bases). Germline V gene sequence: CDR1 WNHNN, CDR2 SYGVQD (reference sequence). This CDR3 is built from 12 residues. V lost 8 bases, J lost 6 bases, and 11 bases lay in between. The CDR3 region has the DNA TGCGCCAGCGGGGGAGGCTCCAATGAGCAGTTCTTC. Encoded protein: CASGGGSNEQFF.

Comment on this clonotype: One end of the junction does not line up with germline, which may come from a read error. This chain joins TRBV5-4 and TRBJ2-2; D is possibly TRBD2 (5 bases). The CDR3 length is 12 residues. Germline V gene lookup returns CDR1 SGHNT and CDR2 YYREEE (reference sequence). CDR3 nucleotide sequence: TGTGTCAGCGGCTCAGACACCGGGGAGTTGTTTTTT. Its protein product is CVSGSDTGELFF.